This T cell receptor (beta chain) is from a study of blood T cells in healthy people across ages. About the study: About one barcoded TCR beta cDNA was captured per two T cells. Study-wide results and limits: More naive CD4+ cells and higher diversity were found in long-lived than in aged donors.

This clonotype was detected a few times. Its matching antigen is unknown. Trimming shortened V by 2 bases and J by 4 bases, and 9 bases separated the two germline ends. Germline-derived CDR1 and CDR2 are MNHEY and SVGAGI. This CDR3 region has 14 residues. The authors drew about 9.5 milliliters of peripheral blood from each donor. Each sample used at least 7 million PBMCs. A second roughly 6 to 11 cycle PCR used barcoded and J-beta primers. TCRdb redid the calling of the 5' RACE reads with MiXCR, one entry per CDR3 protein. Among 1.5 million to 2 million distinct CDR3 sequences listed, around 36% were seen once.

The source material was blood. The TCR comes from a woman younger than 45 in good health. The chain carries TRBV6-5 and TRBJ2-1; a weak D match, TRBD1 (6 bases). CDR3 bases: TGTGCCAGCAGTTACGGGGGACAATACAATGAGCAGTTCTTC. It codes for CASSYGGQYNEQFF.